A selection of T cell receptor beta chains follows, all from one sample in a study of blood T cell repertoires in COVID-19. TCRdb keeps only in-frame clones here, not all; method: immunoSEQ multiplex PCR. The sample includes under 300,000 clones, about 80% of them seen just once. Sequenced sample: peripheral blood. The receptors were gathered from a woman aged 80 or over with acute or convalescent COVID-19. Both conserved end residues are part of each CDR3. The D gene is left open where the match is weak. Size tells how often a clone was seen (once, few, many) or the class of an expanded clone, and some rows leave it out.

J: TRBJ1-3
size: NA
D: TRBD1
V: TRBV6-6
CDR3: CASSQGTGLSSGNTIYF
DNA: TGTGCCAGCAGTCAGGGGACAGGGCTGAGCTCTGGAAACACCATATATTTT

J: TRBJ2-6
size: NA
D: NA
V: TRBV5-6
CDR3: CASSTTGFSGANVLTF
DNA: TGTGCCAGCAGCACGACAGGATTCTCTGGGGCCAACGTCCTGACTTTC

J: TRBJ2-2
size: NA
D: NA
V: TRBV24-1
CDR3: CATSDSSVRNTGELFF
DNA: TGTGCCACCAGTGATTCCAGTGTACGAAACACCGGGGAGCTGTTTTTT

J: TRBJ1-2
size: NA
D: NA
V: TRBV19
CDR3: CASTQGTGSGGYTF
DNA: TGTGCCAGTACGCAGGGGACCGGATCCGGGGGCTACACCTTC

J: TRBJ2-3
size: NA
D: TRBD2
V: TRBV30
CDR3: CAWSVSGGAGDTQYF
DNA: TGTGCCTGGAGTGTATCCGGGGGGGCAGGGGATACGCAGTATTTT

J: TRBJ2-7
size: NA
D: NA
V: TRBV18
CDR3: CASSPGRRTYEQYF
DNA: TGTGCCAGCTCACCTGGACGGAGGACCTACGAGCAGTACTTC

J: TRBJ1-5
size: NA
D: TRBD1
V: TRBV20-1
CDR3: CSASSGQGVQPQHF
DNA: TGCAGTGCTAGTTCGGGACAGGGAGTTCAGCCCCAGCATTTT

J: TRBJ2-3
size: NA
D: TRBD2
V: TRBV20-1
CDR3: CSASGEGTQYF
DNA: TGCAGTGCTAGCGGGGAGGGTACGCAGTATTTT

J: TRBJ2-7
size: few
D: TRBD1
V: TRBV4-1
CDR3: CASSQDPPKPGTGSWYEQYF
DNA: TGCGCCAGCAGCCAAGATCCACCAAAGCCGGGGACAGGGAGCTGGTACGAGCAGTACTTC

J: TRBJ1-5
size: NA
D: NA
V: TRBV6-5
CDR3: CASSSPHRNQPQHF
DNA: TGTGCCAGCAGTAGCCCCCACAGAAATCAGCCCCAGCATTTT

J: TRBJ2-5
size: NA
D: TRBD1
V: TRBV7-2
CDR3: CASSFGTGVISETQYF
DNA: TGTGCCAGCAGCTTCGGGACAGGGGTAATTTCGGAGACCCAGTACTTC

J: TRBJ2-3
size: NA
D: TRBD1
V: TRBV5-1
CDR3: CASSFDRGEDTQYF
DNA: TGCGCCAGCAGCTTTGACAGGGGGGAAGATACGCAGTATTTT

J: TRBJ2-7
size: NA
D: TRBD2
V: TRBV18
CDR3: CASSSVTSGALGEQYF
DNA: TGTGCCAGCTCATCGGTGACTAGCGGAGCCCTGGGGGAGCAGTACTTC

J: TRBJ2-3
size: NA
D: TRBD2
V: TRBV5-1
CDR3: CASSLATSASNTDTQYF
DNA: TGCGCCAGCAGCTTGGCGACTAGCGCAAGCAACACAGATACGCAGTATTTT

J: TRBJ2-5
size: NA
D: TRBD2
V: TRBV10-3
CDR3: CAISESGGGYQETQYF
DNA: TGTGCCATCAGTGAGTCTGGCGGGGGGTACCAAGAGACCCAGTACTTC

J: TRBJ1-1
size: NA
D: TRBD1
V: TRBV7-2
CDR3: CASSSGQVNTEAFF
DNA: TGTGCCAGCAGCTCGGGACAGGTGAACACTGAAGCTTTCTTT

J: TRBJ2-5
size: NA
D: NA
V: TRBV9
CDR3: CASSGPPGETQYF
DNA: TGTGCCAGCAGCGGCCCCCCCGGGGAGACCCAGTACTTC

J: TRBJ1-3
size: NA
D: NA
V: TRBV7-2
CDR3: CASSWAEGSSGNTIYF
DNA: TGTGCCAGCAGCTGGGCCGAGGGCTCCTCTGGAAACACCATATATTTT

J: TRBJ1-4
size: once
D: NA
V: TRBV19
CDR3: CASSIGGAPNEKLFF
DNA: TGTGCCAGTAGTATCGGAGGGGCACCTAATGAAAAACTGTTTTTT

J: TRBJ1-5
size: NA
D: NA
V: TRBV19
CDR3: CASSREGIGFAGTYQPQHF
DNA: TGTGCCAGTAGTCGGGAAGGCATCGGTTTCGCCGGGACATATCAGCCCCAGCATTTT

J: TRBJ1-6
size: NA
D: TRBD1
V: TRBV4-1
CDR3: CASSQEVGQGLSPLHF
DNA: TGCGCCAGCAGCCAAGAAGTGGGACAGGGCCTTTCACCCCTCCACTTT

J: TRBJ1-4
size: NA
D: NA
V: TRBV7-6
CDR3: CASSLARFGGLNEKLFF
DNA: TGTGCCAGCAGCTTAGCGCGATTTGGGGGCCTTAATGAAAAACTGTTTTTT

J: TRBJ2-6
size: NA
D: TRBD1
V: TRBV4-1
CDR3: CASSQGDRAGANVLTF
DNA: TGCGCCAGCAGCCAAGGGGACAGGGCTGGGGCCAACGTCCTGACTTTC

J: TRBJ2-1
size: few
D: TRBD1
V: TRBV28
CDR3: CASSLPGQGKSNEQFF
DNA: TGTGCCAGCAGTTTGCCCGGACAGGGAAAGTCCAATGAGCAGTTCTTC

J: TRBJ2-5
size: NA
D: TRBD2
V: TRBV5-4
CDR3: CASSPGQRGEETQYF
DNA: TGTGCCAGCAGCCCTGGACAGCGGGGGGAAGAGACCCAGTACTTC

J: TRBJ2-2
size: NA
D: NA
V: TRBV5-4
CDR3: CASSLIARGSGELFF
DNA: TGTGCCAGCAGCTTGATCGCTCGGGGATCAGGGGAGCTGTTTTTT

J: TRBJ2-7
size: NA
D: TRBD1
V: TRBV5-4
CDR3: CASSFPGQGDYEQYF
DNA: TGTGCCAGCAGCTTTCCGGGGCAGGGGGACTACGAGCAGTACTTC

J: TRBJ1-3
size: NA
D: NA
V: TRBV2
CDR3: CASRGTTGSGNTIYF
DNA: TGTGCCAGCAGGGGGACGACAGGCTCTGGAAACACCATATATTTT

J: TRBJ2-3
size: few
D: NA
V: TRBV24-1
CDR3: CATSETQGLRTDTQYF
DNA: TGTGCCACCAGTGAAACACAGGGCCTTAGGACAGATACGCAGTATTTT

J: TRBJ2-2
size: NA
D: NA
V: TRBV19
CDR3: CASSMVQLTGELFF
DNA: TGTGCCAGTAGTATGGTACAGCTCACCGGGGAGCTGTTTTTT

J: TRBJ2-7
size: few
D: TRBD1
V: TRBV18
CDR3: CASSPGQGATSYEQYF
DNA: TGTGCCAGCTCACCGGGACAGGGGGCGACCTCCTACGAGCAGTACTTC

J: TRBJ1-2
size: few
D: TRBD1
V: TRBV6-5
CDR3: CASGNPRGRRGYTF
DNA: TGTGCCAGCGGCAATCCCAGGGGGCGCCGAGGCTACACCTTC

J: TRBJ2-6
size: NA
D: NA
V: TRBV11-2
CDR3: CASSFGGANVLTF
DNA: TGTGCCAGCAGCTTCGGTGGGGCCAACGTCCTGACTTTC

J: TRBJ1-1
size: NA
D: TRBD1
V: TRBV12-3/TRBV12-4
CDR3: CASSSRTGTEAFF
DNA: TGTGCCAGCAGTTCCCGGACAGGCACTGAAGCTTTCTTT

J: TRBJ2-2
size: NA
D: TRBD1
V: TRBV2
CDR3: CASSLDRVITGELFF
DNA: TGTGCCAGCAGCCTGGACAGGGTAATCACCGGGGAGCTGTTTTTT

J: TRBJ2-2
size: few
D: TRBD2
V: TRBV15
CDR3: CATSRGLAGGYTGELFF
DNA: TGTGCCACCAGCAGAGGACTAGCGGGGGGCTACACCGGGGAGCTGTTTTTT

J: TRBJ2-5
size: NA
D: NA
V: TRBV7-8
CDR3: CASSPLGSAGETQYF
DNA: TGTGCCAGCAGCCCCCTGGGTAGCGCGGGCGAGACCCAGTACTTC

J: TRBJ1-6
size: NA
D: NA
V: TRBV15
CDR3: CATSRDHVVSANSPLHF
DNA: TGTGCCACCAGCAGAGATCACGTGGTTTCCGCGAATTCACCCCTCCACTTT

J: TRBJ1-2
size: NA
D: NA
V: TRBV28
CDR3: CASSPGHARILYGYTF
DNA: TGTGCCAGCAGTCCCGGACATGCCAGGATACTCTATGGCTACACCTTC

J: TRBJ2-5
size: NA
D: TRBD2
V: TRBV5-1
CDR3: CASSLTSGGPAGSAQYF
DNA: TGCGCCAGCAGCTTGACTAGCGGGGGGCCGGCCGGGTCGGCCCAGTACTTC

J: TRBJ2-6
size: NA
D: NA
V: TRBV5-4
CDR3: CASSLDSSGANVLTF
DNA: TGTGCCAGCAGCTTGGACAGCTCTGGGGCCAACGTCCTGACTTTC

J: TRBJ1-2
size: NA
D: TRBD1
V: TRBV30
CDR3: CAWGLGQGVEGYTF
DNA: TGTGCCTGGGGTTTAGGACAGGGGGTAGAAGGCTACACCTTC

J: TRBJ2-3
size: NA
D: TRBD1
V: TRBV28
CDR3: CASSLNRGPDTQYF
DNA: TGTGCCAGCAGTTTAAACAGGGGGCCAGATACGCAGTATTTT

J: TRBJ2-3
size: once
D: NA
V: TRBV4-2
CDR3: CASSQAGGGWGGDTQYF
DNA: TGTGCCAGCAGCCAAGCGGGCGGAGGGTGGGGGGGCGATACGCAGTATTTT

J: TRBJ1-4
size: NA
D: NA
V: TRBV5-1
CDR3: CASSLGSGLNEKLFF
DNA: TGCGCCAGCAGCTTGGGTTCAGGCCTTAATGAAAAACTGTTTTTT

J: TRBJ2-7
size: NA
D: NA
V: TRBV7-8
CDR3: CASSLFEGGPYEQYF
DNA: TGTGCCAGCAGCTTATTTGAGGGGGGGCCCTACGAGCAGTACTTC

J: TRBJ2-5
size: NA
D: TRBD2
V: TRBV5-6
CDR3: CASSLGLAGSQTTQYF
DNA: TGTGCCAGCAGCCTGGGACTAGCGGGCTCCCAAACGACCCAGTACTTC

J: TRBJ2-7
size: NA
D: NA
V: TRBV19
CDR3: CASSPTHKDEQYF
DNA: TGTGCCAGTAGTCCGACTCATAAAGACGAGCAGTACTTC

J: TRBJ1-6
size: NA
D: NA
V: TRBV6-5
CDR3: CASSWAGGDSPLHF
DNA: TGTGCCAGCAGTTGGGCCGGGGGGGATTCACCCCTCCACTTT

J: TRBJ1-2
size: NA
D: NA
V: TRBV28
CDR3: CASSEELVYGYTF
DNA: TGTGCCAGCAGTGAGGAATTAGTTTATGGCTACACCTTC

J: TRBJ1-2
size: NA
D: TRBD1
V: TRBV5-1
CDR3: CASSSDPGQPYGYTF
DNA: TGCGCCAGCAGTTCAGATCCGGGACAGCCCTATGGCTACACCTTC

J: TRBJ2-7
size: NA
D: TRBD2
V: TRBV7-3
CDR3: CASRRTGTSGEQYF
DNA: TGTGCCAGCAGGCGAACCGGGACTAGCGGGGAGCAGTACTTC